Below are 26 T cell receptor beta chains sequenced from a single sample in a study of blood T cell repertoires in COVID-19. TCRdb keeps only in-frame clones here, not all; method: immunoSEQ multiplex PCR. The sample has roughly 200,000 clones; approximately 88% are singletons. The specimen was peripheral blood. These receptors were obtained from a woman aged 40 to 49 with COVID-19, enrolled during active disease.

The gene calls are TRBV29-1 and TRBJ2-2; 9 bases match TRBD2. CDR3 length: 14 amino acids. Trimming removed 6 bases from V and 2 bases from J; junction bases left unmatched: 4. Germline V gives CDR1 SQVTM, CDR2 ANQGSEA. The CDR3: CSVVSGGNTGELFF. The DNA for the CDR3 is TGCAGCGTCGTTAGCGGGGGAAACACCGGGGAGCTGTTTTTT.

The V gene is TRBV5-4, the J gene TRBJ1-2; TRBD1 agrees at 8 bases. The germline V gene encodes CDR1 SGHNT and CDR2 YYREEE (reference sequence). V shed 1 base and J 4 bases; nucleotides not matched to a gene: 3. The length of the CDR3 is 14 residues. Here the CDR3 DNA reads TGTGCCAGCAGCTTGACAGGGGGTGTCTATGGCTACACCTTC. Amino acids: CASSLTGGVYGYTF.

J is TRBJ1-3 and V is TRBV6-5; D perhaps matches TRBD1 (6 bases). Germline loops: CDR1 MNHEY, CDR2 SVGAGI. The CDR3 contains 16 residues. The V end was cut by 2 bases, the J end by 0 bases, with 11 bases between. The CDR3 protein is CASSYTDSSSGNTIYF. The CDR3 DNA sequence: TGTGCCAGCAGTTACACGGACAGCAGCTCTGGAAACACCATATATTTT.

The V call is TRBV5-1, the J call TRBJ1-4, with D tentatively TRBD1 (6 bases). This CDR3 spans 15 amino acids. CDR1 is SGHRS and CDR2 is YFSETQ in the germline V gene. V lost 2 bases to trimming and J lost 0 bases, with 8 bases between them. DNA for the CDR3: TGCGCCAGCAGCTTTGGGGGCCCAACTAATGAAAAACTGTTTTTT. Encoded protein: CASSFGGPTNEKLFF.

V gene TRBV10-1 combines with J gene TRBJ2-3, with D possibly matching TRBD2 (5 bases). V was clipped by 0 bases and J by 0 bases, with 10 bases between them. This CDR3 comprises 16 residues. Germline CDR1 is WNHNN and CDR2 is SYGVQD (reference sequence). CDR3 in amino acids: CASSESPGSSTDTQYF. CDR3 nucleotides: TGCGCCAGCAGTGAGTCCCCGGGGTCTAGCACAGATACGCAGTATTTT.

The V call is TRBV5-1, the J call TRBJ2-3; 8 positions match TRBD2. The CDR3 is 15 residues long. The J segment lost 2 bases and the V segment lost 2 bases, leaving 4 bases of the junction unmatched. From germline, CDR1 is SGHRS and CDR2 YFSETQ. In nucleotides, the CDR3 is TGCGCCAGCAGCTTATGGACTAGCTCCACAGATACGCAGTATTTT. Translating it yields CASSLWTSSTDTQYF. Together with reference TRBV5-1 and TRBJ2-3, the CDR3 gives the full variable domain: KAGVTQTPRYLIKTRGQQVTLSCSPISGHRSVSWYQQTPGQGLQFLFEYFSETQRNKGNFPGRFSGRQFSNSRSEMNVSTLELGDSALYLCASSLWTSSTDTQYFGPGTRLTVL.

This chain uses TRBV6-4 with TRBJ1-1, with D hard to call. Between the trimmed V and J ends, which lost 6 bases and 4 bases, there was a span of 15 bases. Germline assignment: CDR1 MRHNA and CDR2 SNTAGT. CDR3 size: 14 residues. As DNA, the CDR3 is TGTGCCAGCAGCATTACCTACGGGAGCACTGAAGCTTTCTTT. Its protein is CASSITYGSTEAFF.

The rearrangement links TRBV5-1 to TRBJ2-7, with a weak D call TRBD1 (6 bases). CDR3 length equals 14 residues. V dropped 4 bases and J dropped 5 bases, with 16 bases sitting between them. Germline loops: CDR1 SGHRS, CDR2 YFSETQ. CDR3 bases: TGCGCCAGCAGCCTTACAGGGTCCCCCAACGAGCAGTACTTC. Protein: CASSLTGSPNEQYF.

V gene TRBV7-8 combines with J gene TRBJ1-2; 10 bases are a match to TRBD1. This CDR3 is 14 amino acids long. Germline V gene data show CDR1 as SGHVS and CDR2 as FQNEAQ. After removal of 4 bases from V and 7 bases from J, the junction contained 6 bases not matched to a gene. CDR3 amino acids: CASSSAGQGFGYTF. Written as DNA, the CDR3 is TGTGCCAGCAGCTCAGCGGGACAGGGGTTTGGCTACACCTTC. The full variable domain, with the rest looked up from reference TRBV7-8 and TRBJ1-2, is GAGVSQSPRYKVAKRGQDVALRCDPISGHVSLFWYQQALGQGPEFLTYFQNEAQLDKSGLPSDRFFAERPEGSVSTLKIQRTQQEDSAVYLCASSSAGQGFGYTFGSGTRLTVV.

This chain connects TRBV7-8 to TRBJ1-6, with D maybe TRBD1 (6 bases). CDR1 is SGHVS, CDR2 FQNEAQ, per germline. CDR3 length: 15 amino acids. V lost 3 bases, J lost 7 bases, and 13 bases lay in between. The CDR3 DNA sequence: TGTGCCAGCAGCTTTTTACCGGGGGGCAATTCACCCCTCCACTTT. Its protein is CASSFLPGGNSPLHF.

The genes are TRBV7-2 and TRBJ1-2, with D possibly being TRBD1 (6 bases). The germline gives CDR1 SGHTA, CDR2 FQGNSA. The CDR3 totals 14 residues. V was trimmed by 0 bases and J by 8 bases, leaving 13 bases between them. The CDR3 spells CASSLAQSGAGYTF. The CDR3 bases are TGTGCCAGCAGCTTAGCGCAGTCAGGGGCCGGCTACACCTTC.

The J gene is TRBJ1-2, the V gene TRBV6-6, with a weak D call TRBD1 (6 bases). Germline CDR1 reads MNHNY; CDR2 reads SVGAGI (reference sequence). V shed 6 bases and J shed 8 bases, with 22 bases lying between them. The CDR3 spans 15 residues. The CDR3 sequence is CASSVLRTAQEGYTF. The CDR3 bases are TGTGCCAGCAGCGTACTTCGGACAGCCCAAGAGGGCTACACCTTC.

The rearrangement links TRBV5-5 to TRBJ1-5; D might be TRBD1 (5 bases). The V end was cut by 1 base, the J end by 4 bases, with 21 bases between. The germline gives CDR1 SGHKS, CDR2 YYEKEE (reference sequence). The CDR3 is made up of 18 amino acids. The CDR3: CASSLKLFGQGGNQPQHF. The CDR3 region has the DNA TGTGCCAGCAGCTTGAAATTGTTCGGGCAGGGAGGGAATCAGCCCCAGCATTTT.

A note on this clone: This CDR3 is also generated by other DNA sequences in the sample. The genes are TRBV28 and TRBJ2-7; D is perhaps TRBD2 (6 bases). CDR3 length: 14 residues. Trimming stripped 6 bases from V and 2 bases from J, with 14 bases between. Germline CDR1 MDHEN, CDR2 SYDVKM. The CDR3 region is CASSPGTGPYEQYF. Written as DNA, the CDR3 is TGTGCCAGCAGCCCCGGGACTGGGCCCTACGAGCAGTACTTC.

The V and J genes are TRBV7-9 and TRBJ1-1; D uncertain. The germline gives CDR1 SEHNR, CDR2 FQNEAQ (reference sequence). The CDR3 sequence is 15 residues long. Trimming stripped 1 base from V and 0 bases from J, with 9 bases between. CDR3 sequence (DNA): TGTGCCAGCAGCTTAGAACTTGGTATGAACACTGAAGCTTTCTTT. It yields the protein CASSLELGMNTEAFF.

For the CDR3, the DNA is TGTGCCAGCAGCCCATCCTCTCCACAGGGGAAGAACACCGGGGAGCTGTTTTTT. Protein product: CASSPSSPQGKNTGELFF. The rearrangement links TRBV7-7 to TRBJ2-2, with TRBD1 matching 7 bases. This CDR3 is 18 amino acids long. The V and J ends lost 5 bases and 1 base, in that order; junction bases with no gene match: 13. The V gene's germline CDR1 is SSHAT and CDR2 FNYEAQ (reference sequence). Full variable domain (missing parts from reference TRBV7-7 and TRBJ2-2): GAGVSQSPRYKVTKRGQDVTLRCDPISSHATLYWYQQALGQGPEFLTYFNYEAQPDKSGLPSDRFSAERPEGSISTLTIQRTEQRDSAMYRCASSPSSPQGKNTGELFFGEGSRLTVL.

J is TRBJ2-5 and V is TRBV11-3; 9 nucleotides match TRBD1. Germline V gene data show CDR1 as SGHNT and CDR2 as YENEEA. The CDR3 consists of 15 residues. With V trimmed by 3 bases and J by 2 bases, 4 bases remained unmatched. The CDR3 protein is CASSFGQGWQETQYF. DNA for the CDR3: TGTGCCAGCAGCTTCGGACAGGGGTGGCAAGAGACCCAGTACTTC.

This clone was counted a single time. The V gene is TRBV5-4, the J gene TRBJ2-7; D remains unclear. This CDR3 is built from 13 residues. Trimming shortened V by 3 bases and J by 2 bases, and 9 bases separated the two germline ends. Germline lookup yields CDR1 SGHNT and CDR2 YYREEE (reference sequence). CDR3 DNA sequence: TGTGCCAGCAGCTACAGAAAAACCTACGAGCAGTACTTC. This translates into CASSYRKTYEQYF.

The V and J genes are TRBV27 and TRBJ1-1; 7 bases are shared with TRBD1. The germline V gene encodes CDR1 MNHEY and CDR2 SMNVEV (reference sequence). CDR3 length: 17 residues. V shed 3 bases, J shed 2 bases, and the junction held 12 bases outside the gene matches. The CDR3 sequence: CASSFLGGRGPNTEAFF. Written as DNA, the CDR3 is TGTGCCAGCAGTTTCCTAGGGGGCCGGGGCCCCAACACTGAAGCTTTCTTT.

The CDR3: CSASSESGLGNTIYF. The CDR3 DNA follows: TGCAGTGCTAGTAGCGAGTCAGGGTTGGGAAACACCATATATTTT. The chain is built from TRBV20-1 and TRBJ1-3; D might be TRBD1 (5 bases). Per the germline V gene, CDR1 is DFQATT and CDR2 is SNEGSKA (reference sequence). The length of the CDR3 is 15 residues. The V end lost 3 bases, the J end lost 4 bases, and 16 bases lay between the germline ends.

Relative to its sample, this clone is medium-sized. The chain carries TRBV6-6 and TRBJ2-1, with 8 positions matching TRBD1. The CDR3 has 14 residues. The V gene's germline CDR1 is MNHNY and CDR2 SVGAGI (reference sequence). The J segment lost 1 base and the V segment lost 5 bases, leaving 1 base of the junction unmatched. The CDR3 bases are TGTGCCAGCAGTCGACAGGGGTCCTACAATGAGCAGTTCTTC. It encodes CASSRQGSYNEQFF.

CDR3 DNA sequence: TGTGCCACCAGCACCGAATTCTCGAGAAACTATGGCTACACCTTC. Its translation is CATSTEFSRNYGYTF. This rearrangement joins TRBV15 to TRBJ1-2; the D is unclear. The germline gives CDR1 LNHNV, CDR2 YYDKDF (reference sequence). The CDR3 length is 15 residues. Deletions cut 4 bases from V and 2 bases from J, with 14 bases between.

CDR3 nucleotides: TGTGCCATCACCGACAGGGTGGAAGAGGGAACTTTCTTT. It yields the protein CAITDRVEEGTFF. The rearrangement links TRBV10-3 to TRBJ1-1, with 7 bases lining up with TRBD1. The junction had 14 bases not matched to a gene; V was cut back by 7 bases and J by 12 bases. This CDR3 has 13 residues. In germline, CDR1 is ENHRY, CDR2 SYGVKD.

The chain recombines TRBV7-6 with TRBJ2-1; 10 bases agree with TRBD1. Germline loops: CDR1 SGHVS, CDR2 FNYEAQ. Trimming removed 4 bases from V and 2 bases from J; junction bases left unmatched: 2. The CDR3 covers 15 residues. The chain's CDR3 is CASSWDRGTYNEQFF. The CDR3 coding sequence is TGTGCCAGCAGCTGGGACAGGGGAACCTACAATGAGCAGTTCTTC.

The V call is TRBV7-9, the J call TRBJ2-1; 9 bases line up with TRBD1. V was pared by 5 bases and J by 8 bases, with 10 bases of the junction left unmatched. CDR3 size: 15 residues. Germline V gene data show CDR1 as SEHNR and CDR2 as FQNEAQ (reference sequence). The CDR3: CASSATRTGEDEQFF. The CDR3, as DNA: TGTGCCAGCAGCGCCACCCGGACAGGGGAGGATGAGCAGTTCTTC.

This clone was picked up one time. The V call is TRBV14, the J call TRBJ1-5; 8 positions match TRBD1. Germline values: CDR1 SGHDN, CDR2 FVKESK. Losses at the gene ends were 3 bases for V and 6 bases for J; bases not matched to a gene: 4. This CDR3 is 14 amino acids long. The CDR3 loop is CASSHRGLGQPQHF. For the CDR3, the DNA is TGTGCCAGCAGCCACAGGGGGCTGGGTCAGCCCCAGCATTTT. Combining the CDR3 with reference TRBV14 and TRBJ1-5 gives the whole variable domain EAGVTQFPSHSVIEKGQTVTLRCDPISGHDNLYWYRRVMGKEIKFLLHFVKESKQDESGMPNNRFLAERTGGTYSTLKVQPAELEDSGVYFCASSHRGLGQPQHFGDGTRLSIL.